The subject of this entry is one T cell receptor beta chain. Its binding antigen is unknown. No base quality information exists; no much larger clone differs at one position. The library came from the immunoSEQ multiplex PCR assay. Following the manufacturer's protocol, the hsTCRB Kit was used to amplify rearranged TCR beta chain sequences. TCRB libraries were sequenced on an Illumina MiSeq. As for the original processing: The kit vendor's proprietary platform handled demultiplexing, trimming and gene mapping. This is the immuneACCESS table as TCRdb keeps it, with only in-frame sequences that have V and J called. A part of the clones is gone; compared with another copy, unresolved V genes explain less than half, and the rest is unexplained. V, J and clone size are those of that table, while D and trimming were read from the DNA. The sample profile shows approximately 25,000 clones; 70% to 80% of them were found once. In total, the top ten clones hold approximately 9% of the sample.

The time point label corresponds to: week 11, during vaccination. Each vaccine dose, consisting of 300 ug of a 20-mer mutant IDH1 peptide in Montanide, was administered subcutaneously with topical imiquimod. Newly diagnosed WHO grade 3 or 4 IDH1-mutant astrocytomas showing loss of nuclear ATRX were present in the donors. The samples were drawn from NOA16, a multicentre, single-arm, open-label phase I trial in Germany that tested a mutant IDH1 peptide vaccine in humans for the first time. Genomic DNA for TCRB sequencing was extracted from EDTA blood using the DNeasy Blood and Tissue Kit. The data belong to a study of a mutant IDH1 vaccine in newly diagnosed glioma (dated by TCRdb to the early 2020s). At the level of the whole study: Eight vaccinations were administered to patients in weeks 1, 3, 5, 7, 11, 15, 19 and 23, corresponding to visits V03 through V10. Vaccination was initiated 4-6 weeks after radiotherapy alone, or concurrently with temozolomide cycles in the chemotherapy-containing groups. Of the roughly 34 treated patients, approximately 60% were male and around 40% were female, and a mean age of roughly 40 years was recorded. Prior to enrollment, patients had been given standard therapy consisting of radiotherapy alone, temozolomide alone, or radiochemotherapy with temozolomide, with the combination given to most patients. Peripheral blood was drawn at six visits: V03 (baseline), V05, V07, V10, V12 and V13. Longitudinal TCRB deep sequencing was done for some 25 treated patients, wherever samples were available for exploratory analyses.

Overall results and qualifications from the work: No apparent relationship was observed between pseudoprogression and alterations in the top peripheral T cell clonotypes detected by TCRB sequencing. PBMC samples for TCRB deep sequencing were selected based on availability. Across multiple MHC alleles, vaccine-induced immune responses were seen in around 93% of patients. The authors stated that sample limitations prevented analyses of patient blood samples from being reproduced.

The sample consisted of PBMCs, taken from a glioma patient whose treatment included an IDH1 peptide vaccine. The sequence came from a woman younger than 35 with glioma.

The nucleotides read TGCGCCAGCAGTGAAGGGGGCGATGAGCAGTACTTC. Its translation reads: CASSEGGDEQYF. The V and J genes are TRBV10-2 and TRBJ2-7; the central 7 bases match TRBD1. The germline V gene sets CDR1 to WSHSY and CDR2 to SAAADI. Including cysteine and phenylalanine, the CDR3 has 12 amino acids. This entry keeps only the CDR3 DNA: 36 bases, framed from base 1. Trimming leaves V shorter by 3 bases and J shorter by 7 bases, with the junction holding 3 bases beyond the gene matches.